These 28 T cell receptor beta chains originate from one sample sequenced in a study of blood T cell repertoires in COVID-19. Produced via immunoSEQ multiplex PCR; TCRdb's table is partial and in-frame only. This table holds some 280,000 clones, around 86% found once. Sample: peripheral blood. These receptors all come from a woman aged 35 to 49 who had recovered from COVID-19.

The rearrangement links TRBV18 to TRBJ2-3; a weak D match, TRBD1 (5 bases). Germline V gives CDR1 KGHSH, CDR2 LQKENI. With 2 bases removed from V and 5 bases from J, the gap between germline ends came to 14 bases. The CDR3 is 15 residues long. CDR3 amino acids: CASSPGATSLDTQYF. CDR3 nucleotides: TGTGCCAGCTCACCAGGGGCCACCTCGTTAGATACGCAGTATTTT.

CDR3 bases: TGCGCCAGCAGCTTGAAACAGGGGGACTCCTATAATTCACCCCTCCACTTT. Its protein product is CASSLKQGDSYNSPLHF. V usage is TRBV5-1 and J usage is TRBJ1-6, with 8 bases fitting TRBD1. CDR1 and CDR2 (germline): SGHRS, YFSETQ. CDR3 length: 17 amino acids. Germline trimming cut 1 base from V and 0 bases from J; bases unmatched to any gene: 3.

This chain links TRBV5-1 with TRBJ2-3; 8 bases line up with TRBD2. Germline loops: CDR1 SGHRS, CDR2 YFSETQ. Losses at the gene ends were 3 bases for V and 2 bases for J; bases not matched to a gene: 11. This CDR3 has 17 residues. As DNA, the CDR3 is TGCGCCAGCAGCTCGGACCTTAGCGGGACCCCCACAGATACGCAGTATTTT. It codes for CASSSDLSGTPTDTQYF.

The chain employs TRBV2 and TRBJ2-5, with a weak D call TRBD1 (5 bases). V dropped 6 bases and J dropped 5 bases, with 10 bases sitting between them. Germline CDR1 reads SNHLY; CDR2 reads FYNNEI. This CDR3 comprises 12 residues. The CDR3 spells CASRTDGETQYF. The CDR3 nucleotides read TGTGCCAGCAGGACAGATGGGGAGACCCAGTACTTC.

CDR3 in DNA: TGTGCCAGCAGCTTCAGTTTAGCGGATCACTACGAGCAGTACTTC. Its translation: CASSFSLADHYEQYF. The rearrangement uses TRBV5-5 and TRBJ2-7; a possible D gene is TRBD2 (6 bases). There are 15 residues in the CDR3. The V gene's germline CDR1 is SGHKS and CDR2 YYEKEE (reference sequence). V was clipped by 2 bases and J by 3 bases, with 15 bases between them.

The V call is TRBV30, the J call TRBJ2-3; D is perhaps TRBD2 (6 bases). The CDR3 spans 14 residues. The V gene's germline CDR1 is GTSNPN and CDR2 SVGIG (reference sequence). Trimming took off 2 bases at V and 4 bases at J, with 13 bases between the two ends. The CDR3 nucleotides are TGTGCCTGGAGTCGCCGGGGGAATTCAGATACGCAGTATTTT. Translated, it gives CAWSRRGNSDTQYF.

The rearrangement joins TRBV7-2 to TRBJ1-3; 7 bases agree with TRBD1. With V trimmed by 1 base and J by 5 bases, 2 bases remained unmatched. The length of the CDR3 is 14 residues. Germline values: CDR1 SGHTA, CDR2 FQGNSA. CDR3 sequence: CASSLGTGRNTIYF. In nucleotides, the CDR3 is TGTGCCAGCAGCTTAGGGACAGGAAGAAACACCATATATTTT.

The chain is built from TRBV5-4 and TRBJ2-3; D gene ambiguous. From germline, CDR1 is SGHNT and CDR2 YYREEE (reference sequence). V gave up 1 base and J gave up 6 bases, with 6 bases separating them. The CDR3 runs to 12 residues. CDR3: CASSLSMDTQYF. For the CDR3, the DNA is TGTGCCAGCAGCTTGAGCATGGATACGCAGTATTTT.

DNA of the CDR3: TGTGCCAGCAGCCCCATAGCGGGAGTCTACGAGCAGTACTTC. It codes for CASSPIAGVYEQYF. The V call is TRBV5-4, the J call TRBJ2-7, with 9 bases aligning to TRBD2. Germline V gene data show CDR1 as SGHNT and CDR2 as YYREEE (reference sequence). The J segment lost 3 bases and the V segment lost 4 bases, leaving 5 bases of the junction unmatched. This CDR3 comprises 14 residues. Using reference TRBV5-4 and TRBJ2-7 for the parts outside the CDR3, the full variable domain is ETGVTQSPTHLIKTRGQQVTLRCSSQSGHNTVSWYQQALGQGPQFIFQYYREEENGRGNFPPRFSGLQFPNYSSELNVNALELDDSALYLCASSPIAGVYEQYFGPGTRLTVT.

The V and J genes are TRBV13 and TRBJ2-5, with D perhaps matching TRBD2 (5 bases). CDR1 and CDR2 (germline): PRHDT, FYEKMQ (reference sequence). This CDR3 contains 14 residues. Trimming took off 1 base at V and 3 bases at J, with 9 bases between the two ends. In DNA form, the CDR3 reads TGTGCCAGCAGCTTAGAAATGGGAGAAGAGACCCAGTACTTC. It codes for CASSLEMGEETQYF.

V is TRBV9 and J is TRBJ2-3; a possible D gene is TRBD2 (5 bases). The V gene's germline CDR1 is SGDLS and CDR2 YYNGEE. V dropped 9 bases and J dropped 0 bases, with 11 bases sitting between them. The CDR3 contains 13 residues. The CDR3 reads CATSAGSTDTQYF. The CDR3 coding sequence is TGTGCCACCTCTGCGGGTAGCACAGATACGCAGTATTTT.

In DNA form, the CDR3 reads TGTGCCTGGTCACAGGGGGGAGCTAACTATGGCTACACCTTC. Translation gives CAWSQGGANYGYTF. The chain employs TRBV30 and TRBJ1-2, with TRBD1 matching 8 bases. The CDR3 has 14 amino acids. Germline CDR1 and CDR2: GTSNPN and SVGIG (reference sequence). V was clipped by 5 bases and J by 0 bases; unmatched bases: 5.

The chain combines TRBV7-9 with TRBJ2-5, with D possibly matching TRBD2 (5 bases). Per germline, CDR1 SEHNR and CDR2 FQNEAQ (reference sequence). This CDR3 is 13 amino acids long. V lost 1 base, J lost 7 bases, and 10 bases lay in between. The CDR3 reads CASSLVLEGTQYF. The CDR3 nucleotides read TGTGCCAGCAGCTTAGTCCTAGAGGGGACCCAGTACTTC.

This clone was counted only a few times. The chain uses TRBV3-1 (or the pseudogene TRBV3-2) and TRBJ2-2; the D gene is possibly TRBD2 (6 bases). V was trimmed by 6 bases and J by 2 bases, leaving 19 bases between them. In germline, CDR1 is LGHDT, CDR2 YNNKEL (reference sequence). CDR3 size: 17 residues. The CDR3: CASRRHRDSKNTGELFF. CDR3 nucleotides: TGTGCCAGCAGGAGACACCGGGACTCTAAAAACACCGGGGAGCTGTTTTTT.

The chain combines TRBV18 with TRBJ2-3; D might be TRBD1 (6 bases). Germline V lookup: CDR1 KGHSH, CDR2 LQKENI. Trimming pared 1 base from V and 2 bases from J, leaving 7 bases between. The CDR3 runs 14 residues. The CDR3 loop is CASSPQGVTDTQYF. The CDR3 region has the DNA TGTGCCAGCTCACCACAGGGGGTCACAGATACGCAGTATTTT. The full variable domain, rest sourced from reference TRBV18 and TRBJ2-3, is NAGVMQNPRHLVRRRGQEARLRCSPMKGHSHVYWYRQLPEEGLKFMVYLQKENIIDESGMPKERFSAEFPKEGPSILRIQQVVRGDSAAYFCASSPQGVTDTQYFGPGTRLTVL.

The rearrangement links TRBV7-2 to TRBJ2-3, with unresolved D. Germline CDR1 reads SGHTA; CDR2 reads FQGNSA. Trimming left V 0 bases short and J 4 bases short, with 11 bases between. The CDR3 contains 15 residues. The CDR3: CASSLAPTRPDTQYF. In DNA, the CDR3 is TGTGCCAGCAGCTTAGCGCCCACGAGGCCAGATACGCAGTATTTT.

This rearrangement joins TRBV19 to TRBJ2-3; D unresolved. Germline V gene data show CDR1 as LNHDA and CDR2 as SQIVND (reference sequence). CDR3 length equals 16 residues. V was cut by 6 bases and J by 2 bases, with 18 bases left in between. The CDR3 region has the DNA TGTGCCAGTAGCTCAACTTCCATTCCTTTCACAGATACGCAGTATTTT. Its protein product is CASSSTSIPFTDTQYF. The full variable domain, completed using reference TRBV19 and TRBJ2-3, is DGGITQSPKYLFRKEGQNVTLSCEQNLNHDAMYWYRQDPGQGLRLIYYSQIVNDFQKGDIAEGYSVSREKKESFPLTVTSAQKNPTAFYLCASSSTSIPFTDTQYFGPGTRLTVL.

This clone was observed a few times. This chain links TRBV18 with TRBJ1-3, with unresolved D. The CDR3 length is 15 residues. Trimming shortened V by 3 bases and J by 2 bases, and 11 bases separated the two germline ends. Germline assignment: CDR1 KGHSH and CDR2 LQKENI. CDR3 bases: TGTGCCAGCTCACCTGAGGGCCTCGCTGGAAACACCATATATTTT. It is translated as CASSPEGLAGNTIYF.

This CDR3 reads CASSVGTSVETQYF. The CDR3 DNA reads as TGTGCCAGCAGTGTTGGGACTAGCGTAGAGACCCAGTACTTC. The chain joins TRBV2 to TRBJ2-5; 10 nucleotides align to TRBD2. The V gene end was trimmed by 4 bases and the J gene end by 4 bases; junction bases not matched to a gene: 3. CDR1 SNHLY and CDR2 FYNNEI come from the germline V gene. This CDR3 contains 14 residues.

This clone was recorded once. This chain connects TRBV4-2 to TRBJ2-5; 7 nucleotides match TRBD2. V trimming: 0 bases; J trimming: 5 bases; junction bases outside the gene matches: 6. The CDR3 extends over 15 amino acids. CDR1 is LGHNA, CDR2 YNFKEQ, per germline. The CDR3 nucleotides are TGTGCCAGCAGCCAAGATCTGCGGGAGTGGGAGACCCAGTACTTC. This encodes CASSQDLREWETQYF.

The V call is TRBV5-6, the J call TRBJ2-5; TRBD1 might be the D (6 bases). CDR1 SGHDT and CDR2 YYEEEE come from the germline V gene. This CDR3 has 13 residues. The V end lost 3 bases, the J end lost 5 bases, and 11 bases lay between the germline ends. The CDR3 loop reads CASSYGGGETQYF. CDR3 DNA sequence: TGTGCCAGCAGCTATGGGGGCGGGGAGACCCAGTACTTC.

This chain connects TRBV20-1 to TRBJ1-5; D may be TRBD1 (6 bases). The V gene's germline CDR1 is DFQATT and CDR2 SNEGSKA (reference sequence). The CDR3 totals 12 residues. V was cut by 3 bases and J by 8 bases, with 11 bases left in between. CDR3 sequence (DNA): TGCAGTGCTAGTGAAGGGGGGGAGCCCCAGCATTTT. Translating it yields CSASEGGEPQHF.

The gene calls are TRBV29-1 and TRBJ2-1; a weak D match, TRBD2 (5 bases). This CDR3 region has 16 residues. V lost 1 base and J lost 8, with 21 bases in between. Per the germline V gene, CDR1 is SQVTM and CDR2 is ANQGSEA. The DNA for the CDR3 is TGCAGCGTTGAAGGCCTAGCCCCTAAGGCGGCGGATGAGCAGTTCTTC. The encoded protein is CSVEGLAPKAADEQFF.

The chain uses TRBV6-5 and TRBJ2-7; 7 nucleotides match TRBD2. Germline V gene sequence: CDR1 MNHEY, CDR2 SVGAGI. With 6 bases clipped from V and 2 bases from J, the junction kept 4 bases outside the gene matches. The CDR3 spans 13 residues. The CDR3 region is CASRSGTTYEQYF. As DNA, the CDR3 is TGTGCCAGCAGAAGCGGGACGACCTACGAGCAGTACTTC.

The genes are TRBV7-2 and TRBJ2-3, with D unclear. Germline V CDR1 and CDR2: SGHTA, FQGNSA. Trimming pared 0 bases from V and 0 bases from J, leaving 7 bases between. This CDR3 region has 15 residues. This chain's CDR3 is CASSLAGKSTDTQYF. The CDR3 DNA sequence: TGTGCCAGCAGCTTAGCGGGCAAGAGCACAGATACGCAGTATTTT. The full variable domain, its missing parts supplied by reference TRBV7-2 and TRBJ2-3, is GAGVSQSPSNKVTEKGKDVELRCDPISGHTALYWYRQSLGQGLEFLIYFQGNSAPDKSGLPSDRFSAERTGGSVSTLTIQRTQQEDSAVYLCASSLAGKSTDTQYFGPGTRLTVL.

The chain combines TRBV7-9 with TRBJ1-1; D unresolved. In germline, CDR1 is SEHNR, CDR2 FQNEAQ (reference sequence). Trimming left V 3 bases short and J 1 base short, with 9 bases between. The CDR3 consists of 14 residues. In DNA form, the CDR3 reads TGTGCCAGCAGCTTTACGGCAGGGAACACTGAAGCTTTCTTT. Its protein product is CASSFTAGNTEAFF.

The chain couples TRBV5-1 to TRBJ2-3, with 9 bases aligning to TRBD1. Trimming at V came to 3 bases and at J to 3 bases, leaving 2 bases not matched to a gene. The germline gives CDR1 SGHRS, CDR2 YFSETQ. The CDR3 length is 14 residues. CDR3 nucleotides: TGCGCCAGCAGCTACGGGACAGGGACAGATACGCAGTATTTT. The encoded protein is CASSYGTGTDTQYF. Supplemented by reference TRBV5-1 and TRBJ2-3, the full variable domain reads KAGVTQTPRYLIKTRGQQVTLSCSPISGHRSVSWYQQTPGQGLQFLFEYFSETQRNKGNFPGRFSGRQFSNSRSEMNVSTLELGDSALYLCASSYGTGTDTQYFGPGTRLTVL.

The chain couples TRBV11-2 to TRBJ2-7; TRBD2 agrees at 8 bases. Germline V gives CDR1 SGHAT, CDR2 FQNNGV. CDR3 length equals 15 residues. Unmatched junction bases numbered 6, after V lost 2 bases and J lost 3 bases. CDR3 in amino acids: CASSLSSREGYEQYF. The CDR3 bases are TGTGCCAGCAGCTTATCGTCCCGGGAGGGCTACGAGCAGTACTTC.